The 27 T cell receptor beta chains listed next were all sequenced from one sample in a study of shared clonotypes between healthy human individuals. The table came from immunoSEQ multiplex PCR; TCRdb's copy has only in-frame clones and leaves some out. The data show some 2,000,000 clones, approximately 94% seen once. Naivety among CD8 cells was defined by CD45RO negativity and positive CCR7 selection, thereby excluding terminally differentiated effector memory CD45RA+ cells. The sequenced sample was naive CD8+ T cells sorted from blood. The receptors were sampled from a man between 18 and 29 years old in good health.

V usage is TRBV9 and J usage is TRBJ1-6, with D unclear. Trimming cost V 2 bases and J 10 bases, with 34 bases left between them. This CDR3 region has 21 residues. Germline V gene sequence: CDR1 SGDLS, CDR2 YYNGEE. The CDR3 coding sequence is TGTGCCAGCAGCGTCCACTCGAGCCAATTACTCCGCCCAGACCCGAAATCACCCCTCCACTTT. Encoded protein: CASSVHSSQLLRPDPKSPLHF.

The CDR3 nucleotides are TGCGCCAGCAGCCCTGGGACGGCCGGGGAGCTGTTTTTT. Protein product: CASSPGTAGELFF. The chain carries TRBV10-1 and TRBJ2-2, with D perhaps matching TRBD1 or TRBD2 (5 bases each). Trimming took off 6 bases at V and 6 bases at J, with 11 bases between the two ends. This CDR3 contains 13 residues. Germline V gene data show CDR1 as WNHNN and CDR2 as SYGVQD (reference sequence).

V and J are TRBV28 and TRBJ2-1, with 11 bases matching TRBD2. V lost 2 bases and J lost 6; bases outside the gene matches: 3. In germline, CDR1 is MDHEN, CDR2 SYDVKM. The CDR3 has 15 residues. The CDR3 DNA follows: TGTGCCAGCAGTTTACTGCTAGCGGGGGGCAATGAGCAGTTCTTC. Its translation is CASSLLLAGGNEQFF.

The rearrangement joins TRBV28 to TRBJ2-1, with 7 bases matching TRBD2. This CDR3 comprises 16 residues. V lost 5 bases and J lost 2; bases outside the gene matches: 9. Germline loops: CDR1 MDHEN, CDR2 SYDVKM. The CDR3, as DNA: TGTGCCAGCAGTCCCCGCCCGACTAGCCCCTACAATGAGCAGTTCTTC. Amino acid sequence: CASSPRPTSPYNEQFF. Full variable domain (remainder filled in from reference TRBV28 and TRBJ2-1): DVKVTQSSRYLVKRTGEKVFLECVQDMDHENMFWYRQDPGLGLRLIYFSYDVKMKEKGDIPEGYSVSREKKERFSLILESASTNQTSMYLCASSPRPTSPYNEQFFGPGTRLTVL.

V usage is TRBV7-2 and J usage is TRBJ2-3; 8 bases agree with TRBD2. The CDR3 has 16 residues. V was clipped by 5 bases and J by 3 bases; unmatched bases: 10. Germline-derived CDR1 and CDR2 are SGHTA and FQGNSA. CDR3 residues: CASSLMTGGPTDTQYF. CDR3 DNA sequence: TGTGCCAGCAGCCTCATGACGGGAGGGCCAACAGATACGCAGTATTTT.

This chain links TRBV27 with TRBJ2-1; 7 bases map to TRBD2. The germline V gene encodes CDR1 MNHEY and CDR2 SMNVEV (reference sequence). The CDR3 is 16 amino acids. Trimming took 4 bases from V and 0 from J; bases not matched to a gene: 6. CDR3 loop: CASSSLGGSSYNEQFF. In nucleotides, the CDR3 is TGTGCCAGCAGTTCCCTGGGAGGGAGCTCCTACAATGAGCAGTTCTTC.

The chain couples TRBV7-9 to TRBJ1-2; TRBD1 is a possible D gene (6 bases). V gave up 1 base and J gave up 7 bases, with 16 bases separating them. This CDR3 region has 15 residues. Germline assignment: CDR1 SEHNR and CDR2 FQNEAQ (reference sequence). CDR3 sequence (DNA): TGTGCCAGCAGCTTAGGGTTCGGGGGGCCCGGTGGCTACACCTTC. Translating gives CASSLGFGGPGGYTF.

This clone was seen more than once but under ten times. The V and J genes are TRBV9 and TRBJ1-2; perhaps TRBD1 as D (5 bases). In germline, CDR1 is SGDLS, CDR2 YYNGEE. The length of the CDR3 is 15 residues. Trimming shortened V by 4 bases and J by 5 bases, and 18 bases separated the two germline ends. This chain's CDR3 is CASSPSGGKPYGYTF. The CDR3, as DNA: TGTGCCAGCAGCCCAAGCGGGGGGAAACCATATGGCTACACCTTC. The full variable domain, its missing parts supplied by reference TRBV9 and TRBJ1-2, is DSGVTQTPKHLITATGQRVTLRCSPRSGDLSVYWYQQSLDQGLQFLIQYYNGEERAKGNILERFSAQQFPDLHSELNLSSLELGDSALYFCASSPSGGKPYGYTFGSGTRLTVV.

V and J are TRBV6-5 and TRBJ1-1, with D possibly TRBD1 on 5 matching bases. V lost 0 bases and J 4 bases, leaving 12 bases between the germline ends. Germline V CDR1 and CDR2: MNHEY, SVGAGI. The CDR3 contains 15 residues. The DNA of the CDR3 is TGTGCCAGCAGTTACTCGAGGGCCGGGGGCACTGAAGCTTTCTTT. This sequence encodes CASSYSRAGGTEAFF.

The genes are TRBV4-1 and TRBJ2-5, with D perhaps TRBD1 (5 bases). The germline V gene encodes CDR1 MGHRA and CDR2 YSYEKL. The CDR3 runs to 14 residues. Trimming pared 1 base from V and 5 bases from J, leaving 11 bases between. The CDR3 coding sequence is TGCGCCAGCAGCCAAGCGGCAGGGTACGAGACCCAGTACTTC. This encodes CASSQAAGYETQYF.

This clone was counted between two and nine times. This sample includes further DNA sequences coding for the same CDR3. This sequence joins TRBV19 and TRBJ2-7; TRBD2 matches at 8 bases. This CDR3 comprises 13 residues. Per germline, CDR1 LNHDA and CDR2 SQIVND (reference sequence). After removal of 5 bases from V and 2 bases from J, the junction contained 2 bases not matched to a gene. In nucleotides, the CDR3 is TGTGCCAGTAGTGCGGGACTAGCCTACGAGCAGTACTTC. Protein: CASSAGLAYEQYF.

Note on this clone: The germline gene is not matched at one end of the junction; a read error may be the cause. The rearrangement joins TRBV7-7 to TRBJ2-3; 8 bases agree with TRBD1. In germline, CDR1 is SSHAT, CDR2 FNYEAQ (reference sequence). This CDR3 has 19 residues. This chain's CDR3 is CASSLAISWDRSSTDTQYF. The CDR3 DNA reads TGTGCTAGCAGCTTAGCTATATCGTGGGACAGGTCAAGCACAGATACGCAGTATTTT.

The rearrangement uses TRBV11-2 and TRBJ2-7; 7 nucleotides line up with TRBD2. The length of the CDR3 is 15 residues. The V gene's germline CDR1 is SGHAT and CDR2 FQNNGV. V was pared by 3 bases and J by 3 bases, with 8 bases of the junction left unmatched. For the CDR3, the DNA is TGTGCCAGCAGCTTCATCGCGGGAGCTATCTACGAGCAGTACTTC. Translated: CASSFIAGAIYEQYF.

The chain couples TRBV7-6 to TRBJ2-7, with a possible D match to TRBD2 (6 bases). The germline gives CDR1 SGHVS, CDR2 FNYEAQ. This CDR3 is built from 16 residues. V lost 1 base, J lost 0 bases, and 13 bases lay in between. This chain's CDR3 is CASSLGFGTDSYEQYF. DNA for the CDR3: TGTGCCAGCAGCTTAGGATTCGGGACTGACTCCTACGAGCAGTACTTC. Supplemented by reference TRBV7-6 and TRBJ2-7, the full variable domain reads GAGVSQSPRYKVTKRGQDVALRCDPISGHVSLYWYRQALGQGPEFLTYFNYEAQQDKSGLPNDRFSAERPEGSISTLTIQRTEQRDSAMYRCASSLGFGTDSYEQYFGPGTRLTVT.

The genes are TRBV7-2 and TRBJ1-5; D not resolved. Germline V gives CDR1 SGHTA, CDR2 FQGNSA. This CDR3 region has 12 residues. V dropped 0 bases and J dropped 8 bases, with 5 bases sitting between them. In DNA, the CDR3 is TGTGCCAGCAGCTTAGCCGGGGAGCCCCAGCATTTT. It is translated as CASSLAGEPQHF.

The CDR3 sequence is CAWSGGGIAGYNEQFF. DNA of the CDR3: TGTGCCTGGAGTGGGGGTGGGATAGCGGGCTACAATGAGCAGTTCTTC. This chain joins TRBV30 and TRBJ2-1; 7 bases map to TRBD2. V was clipped by 1 base and J by 3 bases; unmatched bases: 9. This CDR3 comprises 16 residues. Germline V gives CDR1 GTSNPN, CDR2 SVGIG (reference sequence). The variable domain in full, completed from reference TRBV30 and TRBJ2-1, reads SQTIHQWPATLVQPVGSPLSLECTVEGTSNPNLYWYRQAAGRGLQLLFYSVGIGQISSEVPQNLSASRPQDRQFILSSKKLLLSDSGFYLCAWSGGGIAGYNEQFFGPGTRLTVL.

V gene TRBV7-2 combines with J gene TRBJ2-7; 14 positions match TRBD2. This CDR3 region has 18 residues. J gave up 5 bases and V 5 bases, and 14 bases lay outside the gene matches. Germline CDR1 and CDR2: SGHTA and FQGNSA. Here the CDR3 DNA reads TGTGCCAGCAGCACCCCAACCGGGACTAGCGGGGGTTTCGACGAGCAGTACTTC. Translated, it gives CASSTPTGTSGGFDEQYF. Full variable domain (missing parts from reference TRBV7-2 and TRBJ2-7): GAGVSQSPSNKVTEKGKDVELRCDPISGHTALYWYRQSLGQGLEFLIYFQGNSAPDKSGLPSDRFSAERTGGSVSTLTIQRTQQEDSAVYLCASSTPTGTSGGFDEQYFGPGTRLTVT.

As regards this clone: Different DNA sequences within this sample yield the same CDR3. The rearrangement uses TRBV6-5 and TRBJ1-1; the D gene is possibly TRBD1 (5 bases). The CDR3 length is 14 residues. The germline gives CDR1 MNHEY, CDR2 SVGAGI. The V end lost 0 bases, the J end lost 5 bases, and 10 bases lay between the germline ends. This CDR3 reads CASSYSGAGTEAFF. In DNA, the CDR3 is TGTGCCAGCAGTTACTCCGGGGCGGGGACTGAAGCTTTCTTT.

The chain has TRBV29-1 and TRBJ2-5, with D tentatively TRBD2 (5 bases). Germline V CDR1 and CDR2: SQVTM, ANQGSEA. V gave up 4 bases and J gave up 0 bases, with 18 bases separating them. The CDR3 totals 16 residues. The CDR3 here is CSVVEGAAGYQETQYF. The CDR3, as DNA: TGCAGCGTTGTTGAGGGCGCGGCGGGCTACCAAGAGACCCAGTACTTC.

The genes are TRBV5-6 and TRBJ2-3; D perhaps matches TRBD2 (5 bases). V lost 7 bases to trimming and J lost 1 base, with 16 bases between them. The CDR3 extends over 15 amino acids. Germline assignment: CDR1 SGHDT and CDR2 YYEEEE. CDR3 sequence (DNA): TGTGCCAGCCGTACCCTCCGGACTGGCACAGATACGCAGTATTTT. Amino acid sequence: CASRTLRTGTDTQYF.

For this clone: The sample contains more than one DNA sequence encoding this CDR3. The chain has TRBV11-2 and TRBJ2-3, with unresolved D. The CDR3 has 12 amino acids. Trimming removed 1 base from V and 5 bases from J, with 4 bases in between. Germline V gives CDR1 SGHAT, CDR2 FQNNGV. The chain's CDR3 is CASSLAVDTQYF. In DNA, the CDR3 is TGTGCCAGCAGCTTAGCAGTAGATACGCAGTATTTT.

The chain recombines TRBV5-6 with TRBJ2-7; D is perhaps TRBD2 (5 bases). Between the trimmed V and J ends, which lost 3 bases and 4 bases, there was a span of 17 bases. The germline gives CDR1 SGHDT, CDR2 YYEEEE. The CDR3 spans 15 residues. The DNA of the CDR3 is TGTGCCAGCAGCTACGACCCATGGGGAGAGTACGAGCAGTACTTC. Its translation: CASSYDPWGEYEQYF.

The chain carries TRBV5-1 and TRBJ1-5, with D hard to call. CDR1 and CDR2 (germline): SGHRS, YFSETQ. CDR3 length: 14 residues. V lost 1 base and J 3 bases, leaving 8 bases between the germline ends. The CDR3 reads CASSLPGDNQPQHF. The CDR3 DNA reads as TGCGCCAGCAGCTTGCCCGGGGACAATCAGCCCCAGCATTTT. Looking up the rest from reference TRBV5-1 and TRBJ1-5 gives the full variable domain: KAGVTQTPRYLIKTRGQQVTLSCSPISGHRSVSWYQQTPGQGLQFLFEYFSETQRNKGNFPGRFSGRQFSNSRSEMNVSTLELGDSALYLCASSLPGDNQPQHFGDGTRLSIL.

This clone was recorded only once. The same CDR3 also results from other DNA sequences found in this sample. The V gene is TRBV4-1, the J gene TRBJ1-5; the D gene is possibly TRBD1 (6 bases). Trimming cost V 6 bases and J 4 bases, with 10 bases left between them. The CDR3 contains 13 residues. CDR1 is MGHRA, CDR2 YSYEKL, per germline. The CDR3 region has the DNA TGCGCCAGCAGTCTTACAGGGAATCAGCCCCAGCATTTT. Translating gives CASSLTGNQPQHF.

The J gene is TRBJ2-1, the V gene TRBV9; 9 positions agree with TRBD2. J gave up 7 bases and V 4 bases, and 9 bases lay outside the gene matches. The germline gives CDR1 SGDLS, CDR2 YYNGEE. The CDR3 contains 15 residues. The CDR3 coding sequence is TGTGCCAGCAGCTTTAGCGGGGGATCTGGTAATGAGCAGTTCTTC. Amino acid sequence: CASSFSGGSGNEQFF.

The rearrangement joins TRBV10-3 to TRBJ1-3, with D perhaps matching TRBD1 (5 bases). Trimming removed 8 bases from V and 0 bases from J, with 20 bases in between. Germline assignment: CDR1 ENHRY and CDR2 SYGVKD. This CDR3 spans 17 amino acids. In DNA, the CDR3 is TGTGCCATCGGGGCCAGTGCAGCCCAGTACTCTGGAAACACCATATATTTT. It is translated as CAIGASAAQYSGNTIYF.

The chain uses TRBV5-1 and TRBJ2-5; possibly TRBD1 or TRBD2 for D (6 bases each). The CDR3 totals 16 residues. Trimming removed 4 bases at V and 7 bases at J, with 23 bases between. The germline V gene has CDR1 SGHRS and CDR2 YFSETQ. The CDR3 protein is CASSPEGGASRVTQYF. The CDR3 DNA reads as TGCGCCAGCAGCCCGGAGGGGGGCGCCTCTAGGGTGACCCAGTACTTC.